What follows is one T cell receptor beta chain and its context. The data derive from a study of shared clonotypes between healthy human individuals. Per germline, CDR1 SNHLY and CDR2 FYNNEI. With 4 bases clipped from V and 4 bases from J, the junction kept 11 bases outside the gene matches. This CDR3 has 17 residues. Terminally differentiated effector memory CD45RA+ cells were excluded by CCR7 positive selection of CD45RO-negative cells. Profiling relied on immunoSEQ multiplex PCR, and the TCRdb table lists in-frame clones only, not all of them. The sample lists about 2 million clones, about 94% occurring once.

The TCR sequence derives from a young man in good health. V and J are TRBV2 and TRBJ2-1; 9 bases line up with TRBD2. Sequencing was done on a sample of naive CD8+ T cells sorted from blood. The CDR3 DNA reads TGTGCCAGCAGTGGGGGTTCGTTGCTAGCGGGGTACAATGAGCAGTTCTTC. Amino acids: CASSGGSLLAGYNEQFF.